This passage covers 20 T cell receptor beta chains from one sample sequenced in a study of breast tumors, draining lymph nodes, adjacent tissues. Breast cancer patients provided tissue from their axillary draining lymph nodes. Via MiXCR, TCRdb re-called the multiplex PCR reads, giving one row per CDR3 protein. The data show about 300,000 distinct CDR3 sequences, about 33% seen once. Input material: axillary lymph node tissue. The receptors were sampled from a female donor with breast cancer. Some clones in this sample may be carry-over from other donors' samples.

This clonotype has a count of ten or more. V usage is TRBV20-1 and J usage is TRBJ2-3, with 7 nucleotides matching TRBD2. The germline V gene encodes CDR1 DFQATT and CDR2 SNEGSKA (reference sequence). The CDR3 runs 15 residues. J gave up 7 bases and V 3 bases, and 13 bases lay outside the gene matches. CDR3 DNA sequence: TGCAGTGCTAGTGCTAGCGGTCAGTTGGTATATACGCAGTATTTT. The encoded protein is CSASASGQLVYTQYF.

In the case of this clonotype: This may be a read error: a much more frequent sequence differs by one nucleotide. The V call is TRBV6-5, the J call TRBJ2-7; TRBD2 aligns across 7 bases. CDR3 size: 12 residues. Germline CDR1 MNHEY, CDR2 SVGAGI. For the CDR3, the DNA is TGTGCCAGCAGTGGGACTATCTACGGGCAGTACTTC. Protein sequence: CASSGTIYGQYF.

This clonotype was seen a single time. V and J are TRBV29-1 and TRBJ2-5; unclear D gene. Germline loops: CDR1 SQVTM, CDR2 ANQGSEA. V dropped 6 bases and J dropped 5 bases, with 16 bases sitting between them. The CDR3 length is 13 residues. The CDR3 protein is CSVCRSRRETQYF. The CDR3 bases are TGCAGCGTGTGTAGGAGTAGAAGGGAGACCCAGTACTTC.

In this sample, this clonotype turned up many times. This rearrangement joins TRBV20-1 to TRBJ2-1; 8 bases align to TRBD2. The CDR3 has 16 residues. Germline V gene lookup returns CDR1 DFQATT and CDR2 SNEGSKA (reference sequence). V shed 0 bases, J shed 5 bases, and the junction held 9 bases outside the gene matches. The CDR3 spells CSARESTGGVNNEQFF. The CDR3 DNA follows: TGCAGTGCTAGAGAGTCAACGGGGGGGGTAAACAATGAGCAGTTCTTC.

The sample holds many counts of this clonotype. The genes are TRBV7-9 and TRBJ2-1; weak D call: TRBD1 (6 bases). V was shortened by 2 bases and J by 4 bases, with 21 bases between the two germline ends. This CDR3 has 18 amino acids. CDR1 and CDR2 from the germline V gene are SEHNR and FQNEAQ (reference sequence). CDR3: CASSLNHLGRGNYNEQFF. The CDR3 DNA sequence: TGTGCCAGCAGCTTAAACCACCTTGGCAGGGGCAATTACAATGAGCAGTTCTTC.

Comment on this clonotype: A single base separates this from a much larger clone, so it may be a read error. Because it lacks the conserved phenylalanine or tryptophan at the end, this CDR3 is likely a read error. The CDR3 region is CASSPGSANTGELFS. The DNA for the CDR3 is TGTGCCAGCAGCCCCGGCTCCGCGAACACCGGGGAGCTGTTTTCT. The chain recombines TRBV7-3 with TRBJ2-2; D not certain. This CDR3 contains 15 residues. Deletions cut 5 bases from V and 0 bases from J, with 10 bases between. CDR1 is SGHTA and CDR2 is FQGTGA in the germline V gene.

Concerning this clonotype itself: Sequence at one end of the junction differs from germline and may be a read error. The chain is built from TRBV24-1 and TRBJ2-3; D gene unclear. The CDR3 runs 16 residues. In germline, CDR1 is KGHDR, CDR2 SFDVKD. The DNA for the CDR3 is TGTGCCAGCAGTGGAACGACGAAACTGAGCACAGATGCGCAGTATTTT. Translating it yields CASSGTTKLSTDAQYF.

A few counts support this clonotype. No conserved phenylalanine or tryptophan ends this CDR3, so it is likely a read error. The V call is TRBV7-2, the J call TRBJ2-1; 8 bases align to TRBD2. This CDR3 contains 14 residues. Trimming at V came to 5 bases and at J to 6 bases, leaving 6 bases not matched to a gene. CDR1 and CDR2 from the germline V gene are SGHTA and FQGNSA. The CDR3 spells CASSLRGGRNEQFS. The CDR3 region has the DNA TGTGCCAGCAGCCTTCGGGGGGGACGCAATGAGCAGTTCTCC.

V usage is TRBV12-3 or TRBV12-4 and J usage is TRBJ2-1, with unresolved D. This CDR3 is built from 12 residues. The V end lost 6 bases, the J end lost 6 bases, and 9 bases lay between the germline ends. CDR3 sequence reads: CASRLQSNEQFF. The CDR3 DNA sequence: TGTGCCAGCAGGTTACAGTCCAATGAGCAGTTCTTC.

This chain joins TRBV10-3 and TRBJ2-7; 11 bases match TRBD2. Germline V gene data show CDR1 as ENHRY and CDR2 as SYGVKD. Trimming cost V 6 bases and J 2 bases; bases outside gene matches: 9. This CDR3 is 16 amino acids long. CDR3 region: CAIRSGLAGSPYEQYF. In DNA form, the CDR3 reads TGTGCCATCAGGTCCGGACTAGCGGGTAGCCCCTACGAGCAGTACTTC.

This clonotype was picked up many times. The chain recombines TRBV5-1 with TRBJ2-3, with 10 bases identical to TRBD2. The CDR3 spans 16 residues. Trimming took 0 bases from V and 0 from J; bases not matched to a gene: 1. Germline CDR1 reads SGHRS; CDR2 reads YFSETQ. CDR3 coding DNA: TGCGCCAGCAGCTTGGAGGGACTAGCGAGCACAGATACGCAGTATTTT. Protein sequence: CASSLEGLASTDTQYF.

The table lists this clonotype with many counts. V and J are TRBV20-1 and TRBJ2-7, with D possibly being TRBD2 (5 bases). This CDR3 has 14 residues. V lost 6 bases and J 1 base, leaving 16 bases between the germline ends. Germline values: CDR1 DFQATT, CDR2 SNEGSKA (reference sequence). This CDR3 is CSANSAWESYEQYF. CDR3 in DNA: TGCAGTGCCAACAGCGCCTGGGAGTCCTACGAGCAGTACTTC.

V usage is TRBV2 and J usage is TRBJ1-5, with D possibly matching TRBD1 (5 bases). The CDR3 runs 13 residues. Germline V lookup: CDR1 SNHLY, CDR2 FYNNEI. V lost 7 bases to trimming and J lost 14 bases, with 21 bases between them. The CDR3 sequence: CASTGTSGEYEHF. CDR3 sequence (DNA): TGTGCCAGCACCGGGACTAGCGGGGAATATGAGCATTTT.

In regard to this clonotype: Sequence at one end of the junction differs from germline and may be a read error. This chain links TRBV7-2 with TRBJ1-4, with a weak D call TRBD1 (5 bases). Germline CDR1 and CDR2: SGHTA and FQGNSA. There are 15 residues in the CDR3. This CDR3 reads CASSPRGTTNEKLSF. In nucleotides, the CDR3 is TGTGCCAGCAGCCCTAGGGGTACAACTAATGAAAAACTGTCTTTT.

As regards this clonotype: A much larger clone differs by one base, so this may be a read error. CDR3 loop: CAGSLVGLRGNEQFF. The CDR3 DNA reads as TGTGCCGGCAGCTTAGTCGGTTTAAGAGGGAATGAGCAGTTCTTC. V usage is TRBV7-8 and J usage is TRBJ2-1, with a weak D call TRBD2 (5 bases). This CDR3 contains 15 residues. Germline lookup yields CDR1 SGHVS and CDR2 FQNEAQ.

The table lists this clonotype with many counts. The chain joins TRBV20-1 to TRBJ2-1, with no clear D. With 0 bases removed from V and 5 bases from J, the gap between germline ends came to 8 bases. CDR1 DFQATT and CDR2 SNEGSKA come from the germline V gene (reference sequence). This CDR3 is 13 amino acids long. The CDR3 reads CSAREARHNEQFF. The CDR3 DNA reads TGCAGTGCTAGAGAAGCCCGCCACAATGAGCAGTTCTTC.

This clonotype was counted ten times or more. CDR3 in DNA: TGTGCCAGTAGTCCCCACAGGGCTGGAAACACCATATATTTT. As protein: CASSPHRAGNTIYF. This sequence joins TRBV19 and TRBJ1-3; perhaps TRBD1 as D (6 bases). There are 14 residues in the CDR3. CDR1 is LNHDA, CDR2 SQIVND, per germline (reference sequence). V lost 5 bases, J lost 2 bases, and 10 bases lay in between.

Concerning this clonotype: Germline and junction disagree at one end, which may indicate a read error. CDR3 coding DNA: TGTGCCAGCAGTTTTGGACAGGCGAACACCGGGGCCACCGTCCTGACTTTC. This translates into CASSFGQANTGATVLTF. The chain uses TRBV9 and TRBJ2-6; 7 nucleotides match TRBD1. Looked up from germline, CDR1 is SGDLS and CDR2 is YYNGEE. The length of the CDR3 is 17 residues.

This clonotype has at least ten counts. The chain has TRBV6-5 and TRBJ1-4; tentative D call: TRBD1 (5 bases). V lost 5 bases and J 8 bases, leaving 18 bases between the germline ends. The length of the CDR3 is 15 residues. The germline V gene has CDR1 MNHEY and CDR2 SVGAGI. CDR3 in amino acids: CASSPRGGGNEKLFF. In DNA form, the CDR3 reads TGTGCCAGCAGTCCCCGGGGGGGAGGGAACGAAAAACTGTTTTTT.

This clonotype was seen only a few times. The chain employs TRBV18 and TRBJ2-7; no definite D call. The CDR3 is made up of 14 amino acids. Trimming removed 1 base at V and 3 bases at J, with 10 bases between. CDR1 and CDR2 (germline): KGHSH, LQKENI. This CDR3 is CASSPLGEFYEQYF. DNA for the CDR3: TGTGCCAGCTCACCACTCGGCGAATTCTACGAGCAGTACTTC.